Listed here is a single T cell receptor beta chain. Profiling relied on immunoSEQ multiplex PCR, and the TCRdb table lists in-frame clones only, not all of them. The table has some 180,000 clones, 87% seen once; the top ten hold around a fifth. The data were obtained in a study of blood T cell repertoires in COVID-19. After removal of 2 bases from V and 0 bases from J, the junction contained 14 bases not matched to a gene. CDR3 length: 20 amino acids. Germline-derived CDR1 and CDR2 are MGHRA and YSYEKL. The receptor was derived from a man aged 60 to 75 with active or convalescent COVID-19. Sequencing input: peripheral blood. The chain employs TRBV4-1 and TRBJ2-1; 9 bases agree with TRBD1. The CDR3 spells CASSQSPGTGFISSYNEQFF. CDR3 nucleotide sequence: TGCGCCAGCAGCCAATCCCCCGGGACAGGGTTCATAAGCTCCTACAATGAGCAGTTCTTC.